The 5 T cell receptor beta chains below come from one sample, sequenced in a study of T cell responses to AZD1222 COVID-19 vaccine. The assay was immunoSEQ multiplex PCR, and TCRdb's table has in-frame clones only and misses some. The sample comprises about 97,000 clones, over 75% of which are singletons, and 2.8% rests with the top ten. The sample in question was peripheral blood, obtained on day 0 of AZD1222 vaccination. The receptors originated from an adult in good health.

The chain is built from TRBV2 and TRBJ1-2, with TRBD1 matching over 8 bases. V gave up 7 bases and J gave up 6 bases; unmatched junction bases: 4. Germline CDR1 SNHLY, CDR2 FYNNEI. This CDR3 has 12 amino acids. For the CDR3, the DNA is TGTGCCAGCACGAGGACAGGGCATGGCTACACCTTC. Its protein product is CASTRTGHGYTF.

CDR3: CASSVSGTGGSYEQYF. The DNA for the CDR3 is TGCGCCAGCAGCGTAAGCGGGACAGGGGGCTCATACGAGCAGTACTTC. The J gene is TRBJ2-7, the V gene TRBV4-1; 12 nucleotides align to TRBD1. Germline CDR1 is MGHRA and CDR2 is YSYEKL. Germline trimming cut 5 bases from V and 4 bases from J; bases unmatched to any gene: 9. This CDR3 is 16 amino acids long.

V usage is TRBV30 and J usage is TRBJ1-1; unclear D gene. The CDR3 loop spans 13 amino acids. The germline gives CDR1 GTSNPN, CDR2 SVGIG (reference sequence). With 5 bases removed from V and 1 base from J, the gap between germline ends came to 11 bases. Written as DNA, the CDR3 is TGTGCCTGGCAACGGACGGCGAACACTGAAGCTTTCTTT. Protein sequence: CAWQRTANTEAFF.

The chain carries TRBV5-1 and TRBJ1-5; no clear D. The CDR3 runs to 15 residues. Per the germline V gene, CDR1 is SGHRS and CDR2 is YFSETQ. The germline V and J ends were trimmed by 1 base and 6 bases, with 14 bases remaining between them. The CDR3 is CASSLSPGGGQPQHF. CDR3 DNA: TGCGCCAGCAGCTTGTCCCCCGGAGGTGGTCAGCCCCAGCATTTT.

V gene TRBV11-2 combines with J gene TRBJ1-3; perhaps TRBD1 as D (5 bases). V gave up 5 bases and J gave up 4 bases, with 12 bases separating them. Germline-derived CDR1 and CDR2 are SGHAT and FQNNGV. This CDR3 spans 14 amino acids. The CDR3 loop reads CASSPGTVGNTIYF. In DNA, the CDR3 is TGTGCCAGCAGCCCCGGGACTGTCGGAAACACCATATATTTT.